This TCR beta chain appears in the sequencing data of a study of T cell responses to AZD1222 COVID-19 vaccine. Clones were read by immunoSEQ multiplex PCR, and TCRdb kept only the in-frame ones, dropping some. The table lists around 140,000 clones. V dropped 8 bases and J dropped 8; count of bases not matched to a gene: 8. The CDR3 extends over 13 amino acids. CDR1 MDHEN and CDR2 SYDVKM come from the germline V gene. The clonotype comes from an adult in good health. The source material was peripheral blood. This chain connects TRBV28 to TRBJ1-4, with 7 bases aligning to TRBD1. The CDR3 sequence: CASVGGVWEKLFF. The CDR3 DNA is TGTGCCAGCGTAGGGGGCGTGTGGGAAAAACTGTTTTTT.